This TCR beta chain was captured in a study of T cell responses to AZD1222 COVID-19 vaccine. Comments on this clone: No antigen is known for it.

Study findings and constraints: CD4 TCRs covered the whole spike, strongest at regions 160-218 and 743-854.

TCRdb's copy holds only in-frame clones and misses some; the assay was immunoSEQ multiplex PCR. The table records 100,000 to 150,000 clones, 91% of them present only once. The CDR3 runs to 14 residues. Trimming stripped 1 base from V and 2 bases from J, with 9 bases between. Germline-derived CDR1 and CDR2 are SGHDT and YYEEEE. The clonotype originates from an adult in good health. V and J are TRBV5-6 and TRBJ1-1, with D tentatively TRBD1 (6 bases). The material sequenced was peripheral blood, taken on day 0 of AZD1222 vaccination. CDR3 sequence: CASSLRQVNTEAFF. In DNA form, the CDR3 reads TGTGCCAGCAGCTTGAGACAGGTAAACACTGAAGCTTTCTTT.